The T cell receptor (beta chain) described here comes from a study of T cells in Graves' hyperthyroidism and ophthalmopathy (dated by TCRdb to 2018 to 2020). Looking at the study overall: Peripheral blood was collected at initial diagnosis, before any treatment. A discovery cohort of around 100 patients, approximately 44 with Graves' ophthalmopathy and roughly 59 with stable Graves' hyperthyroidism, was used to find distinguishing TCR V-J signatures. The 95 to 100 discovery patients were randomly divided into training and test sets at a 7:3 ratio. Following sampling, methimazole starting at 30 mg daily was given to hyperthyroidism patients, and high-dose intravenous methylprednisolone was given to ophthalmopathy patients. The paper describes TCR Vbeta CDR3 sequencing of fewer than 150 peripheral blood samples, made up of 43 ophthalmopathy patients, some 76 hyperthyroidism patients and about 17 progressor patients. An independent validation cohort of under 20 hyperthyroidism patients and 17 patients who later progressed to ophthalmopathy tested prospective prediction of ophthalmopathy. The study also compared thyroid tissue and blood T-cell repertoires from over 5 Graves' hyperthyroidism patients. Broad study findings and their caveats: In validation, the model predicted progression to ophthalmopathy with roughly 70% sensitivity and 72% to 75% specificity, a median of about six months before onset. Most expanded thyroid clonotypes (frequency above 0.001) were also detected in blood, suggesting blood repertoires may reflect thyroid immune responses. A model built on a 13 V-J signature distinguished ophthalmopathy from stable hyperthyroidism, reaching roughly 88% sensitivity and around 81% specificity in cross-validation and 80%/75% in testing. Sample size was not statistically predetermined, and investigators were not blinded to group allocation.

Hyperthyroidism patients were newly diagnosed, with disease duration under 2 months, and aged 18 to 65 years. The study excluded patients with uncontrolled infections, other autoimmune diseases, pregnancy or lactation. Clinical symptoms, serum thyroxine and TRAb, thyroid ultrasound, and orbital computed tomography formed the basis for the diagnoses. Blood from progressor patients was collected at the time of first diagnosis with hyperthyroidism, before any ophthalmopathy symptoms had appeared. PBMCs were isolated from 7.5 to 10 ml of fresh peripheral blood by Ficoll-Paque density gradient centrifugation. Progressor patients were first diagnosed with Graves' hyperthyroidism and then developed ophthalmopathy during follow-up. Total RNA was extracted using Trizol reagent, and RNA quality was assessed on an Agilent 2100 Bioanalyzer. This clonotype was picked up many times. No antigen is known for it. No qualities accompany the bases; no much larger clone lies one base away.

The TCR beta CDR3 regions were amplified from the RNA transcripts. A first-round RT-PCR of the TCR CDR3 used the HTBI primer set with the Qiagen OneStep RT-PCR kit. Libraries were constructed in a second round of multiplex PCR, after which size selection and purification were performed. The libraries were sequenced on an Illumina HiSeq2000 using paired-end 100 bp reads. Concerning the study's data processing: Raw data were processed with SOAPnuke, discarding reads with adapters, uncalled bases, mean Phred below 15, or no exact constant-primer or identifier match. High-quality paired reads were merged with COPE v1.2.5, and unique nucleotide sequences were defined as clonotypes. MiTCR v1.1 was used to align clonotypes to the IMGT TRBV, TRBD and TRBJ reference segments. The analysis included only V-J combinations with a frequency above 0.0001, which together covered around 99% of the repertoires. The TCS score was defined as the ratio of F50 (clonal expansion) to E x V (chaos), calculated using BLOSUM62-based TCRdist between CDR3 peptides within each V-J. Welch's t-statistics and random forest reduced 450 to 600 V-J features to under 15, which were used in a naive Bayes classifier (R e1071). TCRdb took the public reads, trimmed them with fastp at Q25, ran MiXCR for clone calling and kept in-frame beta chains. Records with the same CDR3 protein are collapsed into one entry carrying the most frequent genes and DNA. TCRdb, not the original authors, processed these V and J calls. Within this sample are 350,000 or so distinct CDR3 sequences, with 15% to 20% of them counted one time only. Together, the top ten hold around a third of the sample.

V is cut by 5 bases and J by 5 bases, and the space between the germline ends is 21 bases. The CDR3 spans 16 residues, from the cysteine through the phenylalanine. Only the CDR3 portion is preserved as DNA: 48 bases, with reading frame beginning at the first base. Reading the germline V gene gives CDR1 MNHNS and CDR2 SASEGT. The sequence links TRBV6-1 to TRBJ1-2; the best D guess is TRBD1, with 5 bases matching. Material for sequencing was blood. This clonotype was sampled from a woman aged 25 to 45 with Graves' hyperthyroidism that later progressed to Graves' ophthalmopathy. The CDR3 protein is CASSNKNTGSLYGYTF. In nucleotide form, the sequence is TGTGCCAGCAGTAATAAAAATACAGGTTCTCTTTATGGCTACACCTTC.